One sample yielded the 13 T cell receptor beta chains listed below, sequenced in a study of cytomegalovirus exposure and HLA in healthy donors. Vbeta (60) and Jbeta (13) primers were used in the PCR. Profiled with immunoSEQ multiplex PCR; TCRdb holds only in-frame clones, not every one. The table shows about 110,000 clones, with 65% to 80% occurring only once. Sequencing used PBMCs. The receptors derive from a woman aged 45-65 years in good health and CMV-seropositive.

The chain recombines TRBV19 with TRBJ1-1; no firm D call. Germline V gene sequence: CDR1 LNHDA, CDR2 SQIVND (reference sequence). This CDR3 comprises 15 residues. Trimming pared 4 bases from V and 0 bases from J, leaving 12 bases between. CDR3 region: CASSRFRELNTEAFF. The CDR3 DNA reads TGTGCCAGTAGTAGGTTCCGTGAGCTGAACACTGAAGCTTTCTTT.

The V call is TRBV7-8, the J call TRBJ2-1; D might be TRBD2 (6 bases). Germline V gene data show CDR1 as SGHVS and CDR2 as FQNEAQ. The CDR3 length is 15 residues. Trimming stripped 6 bases from V and 3 bases from J, with 15 bases between. CDR3 coding DNA: TGTGCCAGCAGTTCCAGCGGAGGGGACTACAATGAGCAGTTCTTC. Protein: CASSSSGGDYNEQFF.

V and J are TRBV30 and TRBJ2-1; TRBD1 agrees at 10 bases. Germline CDR1 is GTSNPN and CDR2 is SVGIG (reference sequence). J gave up 4 bases and V 0 bases, and 3 bases lay outside the gene matches. The CDR3 is 15 residues long. The CDR3 region is CAWSVVDRGYNEQFF. As DNA, the CDR3 is TGTGCCTGGAGTGTTGTGGACAGGGGGTACAATGAGCAGTTCTTC. Looking up the rest from reference TRBV30 and TRBJ2-1 gives the full variable domain: SQTIHQWPATLVQPVGSPLSLECTVEGTSNPNLYWYRQAAGRGLQLLFYSVGIGQISSEVPQNLSASRPQDRQFILSSKKLLLSDSGFYLCAWSVVDRGYNEQFFGPGTRLTVL.

The chain is built from TRBV28 and TRBJ2-3, with TRBD1 matching over 7 bases. This CDR3 comprises 15 residues. From germline, CDR1 is MDHEN and CDR2 SYDVKM. V dropped 5 bases and J dropped 4; count of bases not matched to a gene: 9. As DNA, the CDR3 is TGTGCCAGCAGTGACCCGGGACAGACTGCAGATACGCAGTATTTT. Translated, it gives CASSDPGQTADTQYF. Variable domain in full (rest from reference TRBV28 and TRBJ2-3): DVKVTQSSRYLVKRTGEKVFLECVQDMDHENMFWYRQDPGLGLRLIYFSYDVKMKEKGDIPEGYSVSREKKERFSLILESASTNQTSMYLCASSDPGQTADTQYFGPGTRLTVL.

This sequence joins TRBV5-6 and TRBJ2-3; the D gene is possibly TRBD2 (6 bases). The length of the CDR3 is 15 residues. Trimming left V 1 base short and J 0 bases short, with 9 bases between. Germline CDR1 SGHDT, CDR2 YYEEEE. The CDR3 nucleotides read TGTGCCAGCAGCTTGATAGGGACTAGCACAGATACGCAGTATTTT. Its protein product is CASSLIGTSTDTQYF. The full variable domain, with the rest looked up from reference TRBV5-6 and TRBJ2-3, is DAGVTQSPTHLIKTRGQQVTLRCSPKSGHDTVSWYQQALGQGPQFIFQYYEEEERQRGNFPDRFSGHQFPNYSSELNVNALLLGDSALYLCASSLIGTSTDTQYFGPGTRLTVL.

V is TRBV6-5 and J is TRBJ2-5; tentative D call: TRBD1 (6 bases). The J call may be faulty, since TRBJ2-7 better matches the DNA end. Germline lookup yields CDR1 MNHEY and CDR2 SVGAGI. The CDR3 extends over 14 amino acids. Here the CDR3 DNA reads TGTGCCAGCACCCCTGTGGGGGCGCGGTACGAGCAGTACTTC. It specifies CASTPVGARYEQYF.

In this sample, this clone turned up a few times. The rearrangement uses TRBV4-3 and TRBJ2-5, with D possibly matching TRBD2 (6 bases). Deletions cut 4 bases from V and 10 bases from J, with 22 bases between. This CDR3 is 15 amino acids long. Germline V gene sequence: CDR1 LGHNA, CDR2 YSLEER. CDR3 sequence (DNA): TGCGCCAGCAGCCCTCACCGGGACTCTTTTTTGGGCCAGTACTTC. This gives the protein CASSPHRDSFLGQYF.

The chain has TRBV18 and TRBJ1-2; D gene uncertain. The germline V gene has CDR1 KGHSH and CDR2 LQKENI. The CDR3 covers 14 residues. V lost 4 bases and J lost 7, with 16 bases in between. The chain's CDR3 is CASSLLREAAGYTF. The CDR3, as DNA: TGTGCCAGCTCACTATTGAGAGAGGCTGCTGGCTACACCTTC.

The rearrangement uses TRBV9 and TRBJ2-7; 8 bases agree with TRBD1. The length of the CDR3 is 16 residues. CDR1 and CDR2 (germline): SGDLS, YYNGEE. Trimming at V came to 0 bases and at J to 7 bases, leaving 12 bases not matched to a gene. The CDR3 DNA is TGTGCCAGCAGCGTAGACGGGGTACAGGGGGGACGAGAGCAGTACTTC. Its translation is CASSVDGVQGGREQYF.

This sequence joins TRBV21-1 and TRBJ2-1; the D call TRBD1 from the table was never checked on the DNA. TRBV21-1 is classified as a pseudogene. CDR3 length: 16 amino acids. CDR3 sequence (DNA): TGTGCCAGCAGGCGACAGGGGCGCCCAATATACAATGAGCAGTTCTTC. Encoded protein: CASRRQGRPIYNEQFF.

The chain recombines TRBV5-4 with TRBJ2-3, with 9 bases aligning to TRBD1. The CDR3 contains 15 residues. V lost 3 bases, J lost 2 bases, and 4 bases stayed unmatched. From germline, CDR1 is SGHNT and CDR2 YYREEE (reference sequence). The CDR3 reads CASSSIQGATDTQYF. The CDR3 nucleotides are TGTGCCAGCAGCTCGATACAGGGGGCCACAGATACGCAGTATTTT.

The chain carries TRBV11-3 and TRBJ1-1; a possible D gene is TRBD1 (5 bases). Trimming stripped 2 bases from V and 1 base from J, with 8 bases between. This CDR3 has 14 residues. Germline CDR1 and CDR2: SGHNT and YENEEA. In nucleotides, the CDR3 is TGTGCCAGCAGCTTACAGGGAAAGAACACTGAAGCTTTCTTT. Translation: CASSLQGKNTEAFF.

The chain carries TRBV28 and TRBJ1-1, with 7 bases lining up with TRBD1. CDR1 is MDHEN and CDR2 is SYDVKM in the germline V gene. The CDR3 runs 12 residues. The V and J ends lost 7 bases and 9 bases, in that order; junction bases with no gene match: 8. Here the CDR3 reads CASTSGTAQAFF. Written as DNA, the CDR3 is TGTGCCAGCACTTCGGGGACAGCCCAAGCTTTCTTT.